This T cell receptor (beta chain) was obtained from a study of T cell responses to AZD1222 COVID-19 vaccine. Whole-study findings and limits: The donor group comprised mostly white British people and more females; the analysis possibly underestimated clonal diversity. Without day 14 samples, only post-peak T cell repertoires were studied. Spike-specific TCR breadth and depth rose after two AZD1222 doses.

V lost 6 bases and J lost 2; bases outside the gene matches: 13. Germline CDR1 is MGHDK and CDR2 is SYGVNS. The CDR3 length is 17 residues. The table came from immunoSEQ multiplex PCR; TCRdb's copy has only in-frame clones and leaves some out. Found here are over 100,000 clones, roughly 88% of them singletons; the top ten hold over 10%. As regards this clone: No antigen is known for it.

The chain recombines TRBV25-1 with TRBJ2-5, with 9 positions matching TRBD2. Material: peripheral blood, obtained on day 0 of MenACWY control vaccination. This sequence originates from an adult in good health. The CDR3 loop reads CASRGGASGVQQETQYF. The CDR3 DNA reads TGTGCCAGCAGGGGGGGTGCTAGCGGGGTCCAACAAGAGACCCAGTACTTC.